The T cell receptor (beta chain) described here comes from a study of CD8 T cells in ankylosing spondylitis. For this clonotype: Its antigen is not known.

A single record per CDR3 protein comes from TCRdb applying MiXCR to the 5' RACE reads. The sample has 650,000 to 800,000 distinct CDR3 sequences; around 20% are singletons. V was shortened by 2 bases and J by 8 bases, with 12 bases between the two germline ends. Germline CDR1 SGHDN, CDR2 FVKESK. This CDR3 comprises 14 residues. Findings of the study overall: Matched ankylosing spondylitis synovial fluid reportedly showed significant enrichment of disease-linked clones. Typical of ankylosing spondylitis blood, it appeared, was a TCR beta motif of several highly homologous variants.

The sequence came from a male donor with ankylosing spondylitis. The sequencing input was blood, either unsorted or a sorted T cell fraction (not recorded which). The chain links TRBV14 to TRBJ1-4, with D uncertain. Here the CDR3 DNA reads TGTGCCAGCAGCCAAAGACAAGGCTGGGAAAAACTGTTTTTT. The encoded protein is CASSQRQGWEKLFF.